The 32 T cell receptor beta chains in this list originate from one sample, sequenced in a study of vaccination effects on CD4 cells after COVID-19. For these TCRs, the target antigens are not known. Assay: immunoSEQ multiplex PCR; the TCRdb copy retains only in-frame clones and omits some. Of approximately 15,000 clones in the sample, about three quarters were seen once. ViraFEST expansion of antigen-specific CD4+ T cells with viral peptide pools preceded sequencing. Cells that had been cultured for 10 days were the source of isolated CD4+ T cells. Confirmation by PCR established that the person had SARS-CoV-2 infection between March and December 2020. The cohort was immunized with two doses of either the BNT162b2 or mRNA-1273 vaccine. The sample was CD4+ T cells from PBMCs cultured with SARS-CoV-2 spike peptides, taken after COVID-19 vaccination. Receptors were obtained from a human donor who had a prior SARS-CoV-2 infection.

The chain uses TRBV28 and TRBJ1-3; D perhaps matches TRBD1 (5 bases). Looked up from germline, CDR1 is MDHEN and CDR2 is SYDVKM. With 2 bases removed from V and 2 bases from J, the gap between germline ends came to 13 bases. The CDR3 is made up of 16 amino acids. DNA for the CDR3: TGTGCCAGCAGTTTAAGTATGGGGGGAGCTGGAAACACCATATATTTT. Translated: CASSLSMGGAGNTIYF. Full variable domain (remainder filled in from reference TRBV28 and TRBJ1-3): DVKVTQSSRYLVKRTGEKVFLECVQDMDHENMFWYRQDPGLGLRLIYFSYDVKMKEKGDIPEGYSVSREKKERFSLILESASTNQTSMYLCASSLSMGGAGNTIYFGEGSWLTVV.

The gene calls are TRBV19 and TRBJ2-2, with TRBD2 identical over 7 bases. Per germline, CDR1 LNHDA and CDR2 SQIVND (reference sequence). This CDR3 comprises 15 residues. After removal of 6 bases from V and 5 bases from J, the junction contained 9 bases not matched to a gene. The CDR3 loop reads CASRKSGRETGELFF. The CDR3 nucleotides read TGTGCCAGTAGGAAATCAGGGAGGGAGACCGGGGAGCTGTTTTTT.

The chain uses TRBV29-1 and TRBJ2-3, with D perhaps being TRBD1 or TRBD2 (5 bases each). V gave up 6 bases and J gave up 6 bases, with 16 bases separating them. CDR3 size: 13 residues. Germline CDR1 and CDR2: SQVTM and ANQGSEA. For the CDR3, the DNA is TGCAGCGTCGAGTGGGGGAGTTTGGATACGCAGTATTTT. Its translation: CSVEWGSLDTQYF.

The chain uses TRBV7-2 and TRBJ2-5; 15 bases map to TRBD2. CDR1 and CDR2 (germline): SGHTA, FQGNSA. The ends lost 5 bases at V and 3 bases at J; junction bases unmatched: 13. The CDR3 covers 19 residues. This chain's CDR3 is CASSLRFGLAGGMEETQYF. The CDR3 DNA sequence: TGTGCCAGCAGCCTCAGATTCGGACTAGCGGGGGGGATGGAAGAGACCCAGTACTTC.

V and J are TRBV24-1 and TRBJ1-2; 9 nucleotides match TRBD1. This CDR3 comprises 15 residues. Germline V lookup: CDR1 KGHDR, CDR2 SFDVKD. J lost 2 bases, V lost 4 bases, and 4 bases had no gene match. The CDR3 is CATSDTGQGNYGYTF. CDR3 sequence (DNA): TGTGCCACCAGTGACACCGGACAGGGGAACTATGGCTACACCTTC.

The genes are TRBV5-4 and TRBJ1-2; D possibly corresponds to TRBD1 (5 bases). With 4 bases removed from V and 8 bases from J, the gap between germline ends came to 21 bases. The germline V gene encodes CDR1 SGHNT and CDR2 YYREEE (reference sequence). There are 15 residues in the CDR3. The CDR3 DNA reads as TGTGCCAGCAGCCAAGGGCAAGGGACTATGGGCGGCTACACCTTC. It is translated as CASSQGQGTMGGYTF.

The V gene is TRBV7-9, the J gene TRBJ2-7; 7 bases agree with TRBD1. The ends lost 5 bases at V and 1 base at J; junction bases unmatched: 5. Germline values: CDR1 SEHNR, CDR2 FQNEAQ (reference sequence). The CDR3 has 14 residues. The CDR3 region has the DNA TGTGCCAGCAGCCTAGGGGGCGGGTCCTACGAGCAGTACTTC. Amino acid sequence: CASSLGGGSYEQYF.

The chain employs TRBV18 and TRBJ2-6; D is ambiguous. Trimming took off 2 bases at V and 0 bases at J, with 8 bases between the two ends. Germline CDR1 reads KGHSH; CDR2 reads LQKENI. CDR3 length: 16 amino acids. The CDR3, as DNA: TGTGCCAGCTCACCAGGGGTTAGCTCTGGGGCCAACGTCCTGACTTTC. It is translated as CASSPGVSSGANVLTF.

The rearrangement uses TRBV11-3 and TRBJ1-1; D ambiguous. This CDR3 has 13 residues. Germline values: CDR1 SGHNT, CDR2 YENEEA. The V end lost 5 bases, the J end lost 0 bases, and 7 bases lay between the germline ends. The DNA of the CDR3 is TGTGCCAGCAGCCGGAGCATGAACACTGAAGCTTTCTTT. Protein: CASSRSMNTEAFF.

This clone is categorized as medium-sized. The chain couples TRBV3-1 (or the pseudogene TRBV3-2) to TRBJ2-3, with D hard to call. CDR1 and CDR2 from the germline V gene are LGHDT and YNNKEL (reference sequence). The CDR3 has 17 residues. Trimming took 4 bases from V and 0 from J, leaving 17 bases between them. CDR3 in amino acids: CASSPPEGLTSTDTQYF. CDR3 sequence (DNA): TGTGCCAGCAGCCCCCCTGAAGGCCTGACTAGCACAGATACGCAGTATTTT.

The rearrangement uses TRBV3-1 (or the pseudogene TRBV3-2) and TRBJ2-7; 11 bases align to TRBD2. CDR1 and CDR2 (germline): LGHDT, YNNKEL (reference sequence). Unmatched junction bases numbered 4, after V lost 2 bases and J lost 4 bases. The CDR3 has 15 amino acids. The CDR3, as DNA: TGTGCCAGCAGCCAATTAGCGGGGGGGCCTTACGAGCAGTACTTC. Translation: CASSQLAGGPYEQYF.

This chain uses TRBV11-3 with TRBJ1-1; D unclear. Germline values: CDR1 SGHNT, CDR2 YENEEA. The CDR3 runs 16 residues. The ends were cut back, 7 bases at V and 4 bases at J, with 22 bases in the middle. CDR3 protein: CASTYGVPLLGTEAFF. CDR3 sequence (DNA): TGTGCCAGCACATACGGGGTTCCGCTTTTGGGCACTGAAGCTTTCTTT.

J is TRBJ2-4 and V is TRBV4-2; no clear D. Trimming took off 0 bases at V and 2 bases at J, with 20 bases between the two ends. CDR1 is LGHNA and CDR2 is YNFKEQ in the germline V gene. The CDR3 loop spans 19 amino acids. The chain's CDR3 is CASSQDASVDFSSKNIQYF. For the CDR3, the DNA is TGTGCCAGCAGCCAAGATGCGTCCGTAGATTTTAGTTCCAAAAACATTCAGTACTTC.

The chain recombines TRBV5-8 with TRBJ2-3; TRBD2 matches 10 bases. The CDR3 is made up of 16 amino acids. Trimming at V came to 4 bases and at J to 4 bases, leaving 9 bases not matched to a gene. Germline CDR1 SGHTS, CDR2 YDEGEE. The CDR3 coding sequence is TGTGCCAGCAGCCCCCATCTAGCGGGAGTATCAGATACGCAGTATTTT. Amino acids: CASSPHLAGVSDTQYF. Using reference TRBV5-8 and TRBJ2-3 for the parts outside the CDR3, the full variable domain is EAGVTQSPTHLIKTRGQQATLRCSPISGHTSVYWYQQALGLGLQFLLWYDEGEERNRGNFPPRFSGRQFPNYSSELNVNALELEDSALYLCASSPHLAGVSDTQYFGPGTRLTVL.

The chain joins TRBV5-1 to TRBJ1-4, with a tentative D call TRBD1 (5 bases). The V gene lost 2 bases and the J gene lost 4 bases, with 12 bases spanning the gap. The CDR3 sequence is 15 residues long. The V gene's germline CDR1 is SGHRS and CDR2 YFSETQ. CDR3 sequence (DNA): TGCGCCAGCAGCTTAATGGCGGGGGATAATGAAAAACTGTTTTTT. It translates to CASSLMAGDNEKLFF.

V usage is TRBV20-1 and J usage is TRBJ2-7; 12 nucleotides agree with TRBD2. Germline CDR1 and CDR2: DFQATT and SNEGSKA (reference sequence). With V trimmed by 3 bases and J by 5 bases, 5 bases remained unmatched. The CDR3 is 14 amino acids. The CDR3 region has the DNA TGCAGTGCTAGTAAGACTAGCGGGGGAGACGAGCAGTACTTC. Its protein product is CSASKTSGGDEQYF.

J is TRBJ2-5 and V is TRBV11-2, with TRBD2 matching 14 bases. After removal of 4 bases from V and 4 bases from J, the junction contained 11 bases not matched to a gene. Germline V gene data show CDR1 as SGHAT and CDR2 as FQNNGV. The CDR3 extends over 18 amino acids. The CDR3 here is CASSSGGSGLAGGETQYF. The DNA for the CDR3 is TGTGCCAGCAGCTCAGGGGGTAGCGGACTAGCGGGGGGAGAGACCCAGTACTTC.

CDR3 bases: TGCAGCGCTGGGACGGATTATGGCTACACCTTC. Its translation: CSAGTDYGYTF. This chain connects TRBV29-1 to TRBJ1-2, with D possibly being TRBD1 (5 bases). Trimming removed 7 bases at V and 5 bases at J, with 11 bases between. This CDR3 comprises 11 residues. CDR1 SQVTM and CDR2 ANQGSEA come from the germline V gene.

The chain recombines TRBV6-5 with TRBJ2-3; the D is unclear. Between the trimmed V and J ends, which lost 6 bases and 2 bases, there was a span of 9 bases. This CDR3 comprises 13 residues. Germline V gives CDR1 MNHEY, CDR2 SVGAGI. The CDR3 region has the DNA TGTGCCAGCAGCTATTCACCCACAGATACGCAGTATTTT. Translated: CASSYSPTDTQYF.

CDR3 sequence: CASSLGLAGVPSTDTQYF. The CDR3 DNA sequence: TGTGCCAGCAGCCTCGGACTAGCGGGAGTACCTAGCACAGATACGCAGTATTTT. The rearrangement uses TRBV5-4 and TRBJ2-3, with 13 bases fitting TRBD2. The trim removed 4 bases at V and 0 bases at J, leaving 8 bases unmatched. CDR1 is SGHNT, CDR2 YYREEE, per germline (reference sequence). This CDR3 contains 18 residues. Drawing the rest from reference TRBV5-4 and TRBJ2-3, the complete variable domain is ETGVTQSPTHLIKTRGQQVTLRCSSQSGHNTVSWYQQALGQGPQFIFQYYREEENGRGNFPPRFSGLQFPNYSSELNVNALELDDSALYLCASSLGLAGVPSTDTQYFGPGTRLTVL.

The chain recombines TRBV30 with TRBJ2-1, with D unclear. Germline V gene lookup returns CDR1 GTSNPN and CDR2 SVGIG (reference sequence). The CDR3 covers 15 residues. Deletions cut 3 bases from V and 6 bases from J, with 18 bases between. CDR3 in DNA: TGTGCCTGGAGATACCAGACTTTTCCGATCAATGAGCAGTTCTTC. Its translation is CAWRYQTFPINEQFF.

J is TRBJ2-6 and V is TRBV24-1, with 8 bases fitting TRBD1. CDR1 is KGHDR, CDR2 SFDVKD, per germline. J lost 1 base, V lost 3 bases, and 7 bases had no gene match. The CDR3 is 18 residues long. The CDR3 DNA reads TGTGCCACCAGTGATCCAGGGGGCCTGGGGTCTGGGGCCAACGTCCTGACTTTC. It codes for CATSDPGGLGSGANVLTF.

The CDR3 reads CASSPPRASGSAGELFF. In nucleotides, the CDR3 is TGTGCCAGCTCACCACCGAGGGCTAGCGGATCGGCCGGGGAGCTGTTTTTT. This chain joins TRBV18 and TRBJ2-2; 7 nucleotides line up with TRBD2. The CDR3 extends over 17 amino acids. Germline CDR1 and CDR2: KGHSH and LQKENI. The V and J ends lost 0 bases and 6 bases, in that order; junction bases with no gene match: 10.

This rearrangement joins TRBV3-1 (or the pseudogene TRBV3-2) to TRBJ1-3, with TRBD1 identical over 8 bases. From germline, CDR1 is LGHDT and CDR2 YNNKEL (reference sequence). The V gene end was trimmed by 4 bases and the J gene end by 2 bases; junction bases not matched to a gene: 4. The CDR3 is 15 amino acids. The CDR3 reads CASSPRGQTGNTIYF. CDR3 bases: TGTGCCAGCAGCCCCAGGGGGCAAACTGGAAACACCATATATTTT.

This clone was picked up one time. The chain couples TRBV2 to TRBJ2-1; TRBD1 or TRBD2 may be the D gene (5 bases each). The V gene lost 6 bases and the J gene lost 7 bases, with 34 bases spanning the gap. The CDR3 covers 20 residues. The germline CDR1 and CDR2 sequences are SNHLY and FYNNEI. The CDR3 here is CASSIRTARIVGPNRNEQFF. The DNA of the CDR3 is TGTGCCAGCAGCATACGGACTGCCCGGATTGTGGGACCAAATAGGAATGAGCAGTTCTTC.

This clone was recorded a few times. This chain links TRBV6-1 with TRBJ2-3; D gene uncertain. The length of the CDR3 is 16 residues. Germline V CDR1 and CDR2: MNHNS, SASEGT. The V gene lost 1 base and the J gene lost 6 bases, with 17 bases spanning the gap. As DNA, the CDR3 is TGTGCCAGCAGTGAAGGGGCCGACTGGACGTCCGATACGCAGTATTTT. Its translation is CASSEGADWTSDTQYF.

This clone has only a few counts. The J gene is TRBJ2-1, the V gene TRBV1; the listed D gene, TRBD2, was not tested against the DNA. TRBV1 is termed a pseudogene. This CDR3 spans 17 amino acids. Here the CDR3 reads CTSSQDPLDGGYNEQFF. CDR3 sequence (DNA): TGCACCAGCAGCCAAGATCCGCTCGACGGGGGTTACAATGAGCAGTTCTTC.

This chain uses TRBV7-2 with TRBJ1-2; tentatively, D is TRBD1 (5 bases). Trimming pared 1 base from V and 2 bases from J, leaving 11 bases between. Germline V CDR1 and CDR2: SGHTA, FQGNSA. There are 15 residues in the CDR3. CDR3: CASSLVQGGNYGYTF. Written as DNA, the CDR3 is TGTGCCAGCAGCTTAGTCCAGGGCGGGAACTATGGCTACACCTTC.

This clone was seen once. V gene TRBV11-3 combines with J gene TRBJ2-5, with D unresolved. The CDR3 is made up of 16 amino acids. Trimming stripped 3 bases from V and 5 bases from J, with 19 bases between. Germline V lookup: CDR1 SGHNT, CDR2 YENEEA. CDR3 nucleotides: TGTGCCAGCAGCTTGCTTCCTCGGCTAGATGTGGAGACCCAGTACTTC. This encodes CASSLLPRLDVETQYF.

V usage is TRBV3-1 (or the pseudogene TRBV3-2) and J usage is TRBJ2-7; TRBD1 agrees at 8 bases. Per the germline V gene, CDR1 is LGHDT and CDR2 is YNNKEL (reference sequence). The CDR3 is made up of 17 amino acids. V lost 2 bases to trimming and J lost 5 bases; unmatched junction nucleotides: 14. CDR3 residues: CASSQYIEPRTGNEQYF. The CDR3 DNA sequence: TGTGCCAGCAGCCAATACATCGAGCCGCGGACAGGGAACGAGCAGTACTTC.

The rearrangement links TRBV7-2 to TRBJ2-5, with 8 bases matching TRBD2. V lost 1 base to trimming and J lost 7 bases; unmatched junction nucleotides: 14. The CDR3 is 17 residues long. CDR1 and CDR2 (germline): SGHTA, FQGNSA. This chain's CDR3 is CASSLGRAGVIGGTQYF. The CDR3 bases are TGTGCCAGCAGCTTAGGTCGAGCGGGAGTTATAGGGGGGACCCAGTACTTC.

V and J are TRBV5-1 and TRBJ2-5, with D possibly being TRBD2 (6 bases). The CDR3 spans 15 residues. CDR1 and CDR2 from the germline V gene are SGHRS and YFSETQ. V was shortened by 4 bases and J by 2 bases, with 15 bases between the two germline ends. Written as DNA, the CDR3 is TGCGCCAGCAGCCCGGTCGTCGGGGGACAAGAGACCCAGTACTTC. It yields the protein CASSPVVGGQETQYF.